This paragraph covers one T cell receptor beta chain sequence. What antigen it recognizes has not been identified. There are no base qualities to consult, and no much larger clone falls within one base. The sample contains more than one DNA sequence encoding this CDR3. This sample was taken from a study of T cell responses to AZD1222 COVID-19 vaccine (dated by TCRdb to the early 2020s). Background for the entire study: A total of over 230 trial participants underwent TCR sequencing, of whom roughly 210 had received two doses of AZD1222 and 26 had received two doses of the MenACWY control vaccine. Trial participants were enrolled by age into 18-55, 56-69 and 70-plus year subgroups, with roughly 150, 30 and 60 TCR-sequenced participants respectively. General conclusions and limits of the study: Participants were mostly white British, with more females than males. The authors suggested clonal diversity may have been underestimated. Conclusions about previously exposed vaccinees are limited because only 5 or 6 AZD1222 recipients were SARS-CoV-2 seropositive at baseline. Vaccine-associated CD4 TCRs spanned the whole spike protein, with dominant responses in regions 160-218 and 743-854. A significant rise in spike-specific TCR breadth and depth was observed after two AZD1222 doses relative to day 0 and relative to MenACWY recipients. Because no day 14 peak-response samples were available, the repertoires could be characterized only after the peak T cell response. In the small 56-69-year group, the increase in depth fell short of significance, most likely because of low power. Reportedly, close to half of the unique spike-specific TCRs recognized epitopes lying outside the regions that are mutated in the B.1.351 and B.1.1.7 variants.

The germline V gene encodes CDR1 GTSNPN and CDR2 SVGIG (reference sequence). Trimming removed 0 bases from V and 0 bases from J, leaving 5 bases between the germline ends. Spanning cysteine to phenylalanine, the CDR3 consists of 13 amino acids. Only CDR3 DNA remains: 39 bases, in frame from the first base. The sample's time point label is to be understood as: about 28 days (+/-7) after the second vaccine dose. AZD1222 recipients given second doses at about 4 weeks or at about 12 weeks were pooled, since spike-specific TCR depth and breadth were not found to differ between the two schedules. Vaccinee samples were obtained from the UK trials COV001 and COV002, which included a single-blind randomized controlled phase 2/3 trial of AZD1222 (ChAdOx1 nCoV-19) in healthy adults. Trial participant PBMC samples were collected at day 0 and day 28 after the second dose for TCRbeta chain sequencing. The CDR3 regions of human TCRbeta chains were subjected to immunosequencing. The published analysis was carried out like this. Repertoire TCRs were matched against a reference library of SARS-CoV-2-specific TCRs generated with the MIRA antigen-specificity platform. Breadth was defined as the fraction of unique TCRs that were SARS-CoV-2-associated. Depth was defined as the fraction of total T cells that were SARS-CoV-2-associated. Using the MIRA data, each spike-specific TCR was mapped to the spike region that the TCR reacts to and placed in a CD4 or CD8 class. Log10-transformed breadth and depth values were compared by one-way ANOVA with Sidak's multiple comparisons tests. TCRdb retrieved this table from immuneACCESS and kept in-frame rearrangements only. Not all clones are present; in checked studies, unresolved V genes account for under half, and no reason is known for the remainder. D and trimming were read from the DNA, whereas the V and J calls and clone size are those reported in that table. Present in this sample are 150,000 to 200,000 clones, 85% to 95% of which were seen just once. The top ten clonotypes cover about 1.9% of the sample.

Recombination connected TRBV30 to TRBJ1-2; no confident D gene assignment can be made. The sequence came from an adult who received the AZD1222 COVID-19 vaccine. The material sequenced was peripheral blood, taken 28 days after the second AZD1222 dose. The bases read TGTGCCTGGAGTGTTGAGGCTAACTATGGCTACACCTTC. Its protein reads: CAWSVEANYGYTF.